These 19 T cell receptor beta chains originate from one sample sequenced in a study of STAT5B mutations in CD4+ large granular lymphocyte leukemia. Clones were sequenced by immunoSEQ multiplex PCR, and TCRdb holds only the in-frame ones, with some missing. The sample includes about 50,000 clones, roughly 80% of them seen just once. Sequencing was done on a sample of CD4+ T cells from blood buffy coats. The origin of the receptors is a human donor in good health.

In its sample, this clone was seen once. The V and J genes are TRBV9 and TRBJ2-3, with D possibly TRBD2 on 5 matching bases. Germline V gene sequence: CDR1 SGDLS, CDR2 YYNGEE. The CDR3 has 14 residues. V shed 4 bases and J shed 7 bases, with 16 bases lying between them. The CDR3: CASSSRLPPHTQYF. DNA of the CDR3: TGTGCCAGCAGCTCGCGACTACCTCCACATACGCAGTATTTT.

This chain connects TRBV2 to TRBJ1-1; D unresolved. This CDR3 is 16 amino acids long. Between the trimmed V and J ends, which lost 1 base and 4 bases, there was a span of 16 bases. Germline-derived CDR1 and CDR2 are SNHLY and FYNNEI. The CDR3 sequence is CASSEERGPRITEAFF. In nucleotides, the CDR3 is TGTGCCAGCAGTGAAGAACGCGGGCCGAGAATCACTGAAGCTTTCTTT.

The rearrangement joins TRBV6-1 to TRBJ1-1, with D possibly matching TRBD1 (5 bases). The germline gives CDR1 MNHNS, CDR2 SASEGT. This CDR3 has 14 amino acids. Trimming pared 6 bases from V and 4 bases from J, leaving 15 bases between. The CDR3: CASSLYQTVTEAFF. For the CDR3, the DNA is TGTGCCAGCAGCTTATACCAGACAGTCACTGAAGCTTTCTTT.

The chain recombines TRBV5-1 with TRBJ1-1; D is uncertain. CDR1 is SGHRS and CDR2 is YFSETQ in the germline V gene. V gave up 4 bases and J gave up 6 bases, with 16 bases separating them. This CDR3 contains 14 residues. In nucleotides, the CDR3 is TGCGCCAGCAGCCTCACCCCCGGGGAACCTGAAGCTTTCTTT. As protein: CASSLTPGEPEAFF.

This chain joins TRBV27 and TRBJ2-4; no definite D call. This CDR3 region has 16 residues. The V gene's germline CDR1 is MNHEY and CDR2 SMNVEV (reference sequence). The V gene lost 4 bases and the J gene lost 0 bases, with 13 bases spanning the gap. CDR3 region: CASSSLTQLAKNIQYF. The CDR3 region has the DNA TGTGCCAGCAGTTCCTTGACCCAATTAGCCAAAAACATTCAGTACTTC.

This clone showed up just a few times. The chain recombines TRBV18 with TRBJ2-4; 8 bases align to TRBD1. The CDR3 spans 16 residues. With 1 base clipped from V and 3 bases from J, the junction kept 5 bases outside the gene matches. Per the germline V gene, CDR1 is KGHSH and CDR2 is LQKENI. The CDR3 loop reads CASSPLPGQVKNIQYF. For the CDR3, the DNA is TGTGCCAGCTCACCACTCCCGGGACAGGTCAAAAACATTCAGTACTTC.

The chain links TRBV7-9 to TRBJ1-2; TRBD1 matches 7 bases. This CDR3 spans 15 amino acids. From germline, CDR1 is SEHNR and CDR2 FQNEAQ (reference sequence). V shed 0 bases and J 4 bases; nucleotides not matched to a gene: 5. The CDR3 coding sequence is TGTGCCAGCAGCTTAGCGCAGGCAGGGGGCTATGGCTACACCTTC. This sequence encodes CASSLAQAGGYGYTF.

The CDR3 nucleotides are TGTGCCAGCAGCTCCGACAGGGACTATGGCTACACCTTC. Translated, it gives CASSSDRDYGYTF. V gene TRBV11-1 combines with J gene TRBJ1-2; 7 nucleotides align to TRBD1. Looked up from germline, CDR1 is SGHAT and CDR2 is FQDESV (reference sequence). Germline trimming cut 4 bases from V and 3 bases from J; bases unmatched to any gene: 2. This CDR3 comprises 13 residues.

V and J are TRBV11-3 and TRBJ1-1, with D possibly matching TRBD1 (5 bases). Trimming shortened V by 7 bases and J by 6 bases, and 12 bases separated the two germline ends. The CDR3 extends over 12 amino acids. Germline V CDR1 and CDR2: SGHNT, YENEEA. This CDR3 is CASTLGRSEAFF. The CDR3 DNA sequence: TGTGCCAGCACCCTGGGACGCTCTGAAGCTTTCTTT.

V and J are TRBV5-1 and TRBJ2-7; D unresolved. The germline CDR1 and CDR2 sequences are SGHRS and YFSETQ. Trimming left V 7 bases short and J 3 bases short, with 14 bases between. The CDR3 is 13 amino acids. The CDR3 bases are TGCGCCAGCCAGGACCTGGGTGACTACGAGCAGTACTTC. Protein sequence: CASQDLGDYEQYF.

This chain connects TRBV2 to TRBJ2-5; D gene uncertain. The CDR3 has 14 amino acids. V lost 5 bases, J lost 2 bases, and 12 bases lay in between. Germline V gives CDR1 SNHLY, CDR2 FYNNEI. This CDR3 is CASSRVVIQETQYF. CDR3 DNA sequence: TGTGCCAGCAGTCGTGTAGTAATACAAGAGACCCAGTACTTC.

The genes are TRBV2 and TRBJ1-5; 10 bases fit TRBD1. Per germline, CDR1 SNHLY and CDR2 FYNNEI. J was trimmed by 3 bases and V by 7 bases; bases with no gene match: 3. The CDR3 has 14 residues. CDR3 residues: CASTGTGVNQPQHF. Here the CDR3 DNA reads TGTGCCAGCACCGGGACAGGGGTCAATCAGCCCCAGCATTTT.

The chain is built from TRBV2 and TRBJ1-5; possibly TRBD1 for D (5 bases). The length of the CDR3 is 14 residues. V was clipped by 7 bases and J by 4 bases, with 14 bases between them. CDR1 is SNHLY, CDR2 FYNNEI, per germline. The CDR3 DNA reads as TGTGCCAGCAAAGCGGGGACGGCTAATCAGCCCCAGCATTTT. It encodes CASKAGTANQPQHF.

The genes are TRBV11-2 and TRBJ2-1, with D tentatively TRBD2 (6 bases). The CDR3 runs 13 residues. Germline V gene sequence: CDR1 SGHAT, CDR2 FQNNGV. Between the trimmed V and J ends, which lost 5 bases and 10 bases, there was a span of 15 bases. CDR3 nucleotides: TGTGCCAGCAGCAGGACTACCTGGGGGGAGCAGTTCTTC. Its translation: CASSRTTWGEQFF.

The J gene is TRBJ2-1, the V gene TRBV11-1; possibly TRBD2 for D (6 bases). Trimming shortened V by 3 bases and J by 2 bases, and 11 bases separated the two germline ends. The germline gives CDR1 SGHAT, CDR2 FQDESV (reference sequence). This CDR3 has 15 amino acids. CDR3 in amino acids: CASSLGGTAYNEQFF. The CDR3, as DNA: TGTGCCAGCAGCTTGGGCGGGACTGCCTACAATGAGCAGTTCTTC.

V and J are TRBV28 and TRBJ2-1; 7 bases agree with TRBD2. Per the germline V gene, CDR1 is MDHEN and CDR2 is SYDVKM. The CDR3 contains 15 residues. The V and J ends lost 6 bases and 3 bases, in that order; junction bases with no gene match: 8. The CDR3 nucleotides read TGTGCCAGCAGGGGGGGAGGGCCCCACTACAATGAGCAGTTCTTC. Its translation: CASRGGGPHYNEQFF. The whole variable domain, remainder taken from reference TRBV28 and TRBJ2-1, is DVKVTQSSRYLVKRTGEKVFLECVQDMDHENMFWYRQDPGLGLRLIYFSYDVKMKEKGDIPEGYSVSREKKERFSLILESASTNQTSMYLCASRGGGPHYNEQFFGPGTRLTVL.

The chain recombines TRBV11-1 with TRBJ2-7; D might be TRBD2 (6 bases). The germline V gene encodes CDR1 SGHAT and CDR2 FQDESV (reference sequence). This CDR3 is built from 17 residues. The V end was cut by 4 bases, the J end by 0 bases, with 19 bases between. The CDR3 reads CASSSETRRAGSYEQYF. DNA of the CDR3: TGTGCCAGCAGCTCCGAAACTAGGAGAGCGGGCTCCTACGAGCAGTACTTC.

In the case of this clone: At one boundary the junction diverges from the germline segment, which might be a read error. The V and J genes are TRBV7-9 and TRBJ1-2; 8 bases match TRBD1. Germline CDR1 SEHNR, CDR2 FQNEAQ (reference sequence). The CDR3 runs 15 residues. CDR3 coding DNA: TGTGCCGGCAGCTTAGGACAGGGTCGGCACTATGGCTACACCTTC. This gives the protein CAGSLGQGRHYGYTF.

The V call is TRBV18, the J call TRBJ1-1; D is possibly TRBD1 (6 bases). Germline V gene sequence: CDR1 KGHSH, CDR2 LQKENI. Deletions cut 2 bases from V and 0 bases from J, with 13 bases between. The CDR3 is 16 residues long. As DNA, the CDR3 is TGTGCCAGCTCACCAGAGGCAGGGGCCGTGAACACTGAAGCTTTCTTT. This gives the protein CASSPEAGAVNTEAFF.